Listed below are T cell receptor beta chains from one sample, sequenced in a study of T-cell reconstitution after alpha-beta-depleted transplantation in children. TCRdb re-called the PCR reads through MiXCR, storing one row per CDR3 protein. The table lists approximately 79,000 distinct CDR3 sequences, 15% to 20% of them singletons, with 40% to 65% in the top ten. The material sequenced was PBMCs, mostly from graft donor cells, taken 360 days after TCRalphabeta/CD19-depleted stem cell transplant. Receptor source: a male patient aged 2-9 years who had a stem cell transplant for acute lymphoblastic leukemia, so the T cells may come from the graft donor. CDR3s include the opening cysteine and the closing phenylalanine or tryptophan. Each record gives: J gene, clone size, V gene, D gene, CDR3 DNA, CDR3 protein. D genes are given only for firm matches. A clone size is listed for some rows: how often the clone was seen (once, few, many), or a class if it is expanded.

TRBJ2-2 | few | TRBV7-9 | . | TGTGCCAGCAGCACGGGGGTTTACAGTTCAGGGGAGCTGTTTTTT | CASSTGVYSSGELFF
TRBJ2-3 | few | TRBV7-6 | TRBD2 | TGTGCCAGCAGCTCTCATCCTAGCGGGAGGTTTACAGATACGCAGTATTTT | CASSSHPSGRFTDTQYF
TRBJ2-1 | many | TRBV7-9 | TRBD2 | TGTGCCAGCAGCTTACGTGGGACTACAGGCGATGAGCAGTTCTTC | CASSLRGTTGDEQFF
TRBJ2-1 | . | TRBV12-3/TRBV12-4 | TRBD2 | TGTGCCAGCACCTACCTAGGGACTAGCGGGAGCCGGCAGTTCTTC | CASTYLGTSGSRQFF
TRBJ2-7 | . | TRBV5-1 | TRBD2 | TGCGCCAGCAGCTGGGGACTAGCGGGAGTAGGTGAGCAGTACTTC | CASSWGLAGVGEQYF
TRBJ2-7 | few | TRBV12-3/TRBV12-4 | TRBD1 | TGTGCCAGCAGTCGACAGGGGAACCACGAGCAGTACTTC | CASSRQGNHEQYF
TRBJ2-5 | few | TRBV7-9 | TRBD1 | TGTGCCAACCCCGGACAGGGCTACATGAAAGAGACCCAGTACTTC | CANPGQGYMKETQYF
TRBJ2-1 | . | TRBV20-1 | TRBD2 | TGCAGTGCTGACAAGCGGGAGAACGAGCAGTTCTTC | CSADKRENEQFF
TRBJ2-5 | . | TRBV5-4 | TRBD2 | TGTGCCAGCAGCTTGGCACGGAGGGGAGGGGAGACCCAGTACTTC | CASSLARRGGETQYF
TRBJ2-1 | many | TRBV2 | TRBD2 | TGTGCCAGCGTTAGCGGGCTCTCCTACAATGAGCAGTTCTTC | CASVSGLSYNEQFF
TRBJ2-7 | . | TRBV5-1 | TRBD1 | TGCGCCAGCAGCTTGGCCGGGACAGCCAGCTCCTACGAGCAGTACTTC | CASSLAGTASSYEQYF
TRBJ1-4 | . | TRBV27 | . | TGTGCCAGCAGAAACACCGCAACTAATGAAAAACTGTTTTTT | CASRNTATNEKLFF
TRBJ1-2 | . | TRBV5-1 | TRBD1 | TGCGCCAGCAGCCGTACAGGGGATCGACGAGGCTACACCTTC | CASSRTGDRRGYTF
TRBJ2-3 | . | TRBV20-1 | . | TGCAGTGCTATTGGGACCCCAAGCACAGATACGCAGTATTTT | CSAIGTPSTDTQYF
TRBJ2-7 | few | TRBV7-9 | . | TGTGCCAGCAGCTTAGCCCTAAGAGATTCCTACGAGCAGTACTTC | CASSLALRDSYEQYF
TRBJ2-3 | . | TRBV6-5 | . | TGTGCCAGCAGTTCCTCAGGGACCACAGATACGCAGTATTTT | CASSSSGTTDTQYF
TRBJ2-1 | many | TRBV7-9 | TRBD2 | TGTGCCAGCAGCCAGCGCGGGGGGGTCTACAATGAGCAGTTCTTC | CASSQRGGVYNEQFF
TRBJ2-7 | many | TRBV29-1 | . | TGCAGCGTTGATATTGGGGGACAAAGCTCGCGATACTTC | CSVDIGGQSSRYF
TRBJ2-1 | . | TRBV6-1 | TRBD2 | TGTGCCAGCAGACCCCTAGCGGGAGGGAATAATGAGCAGTTCTTC | CASRPLAGGNNEQFF
TRBJ2-1 | . | TRBV3-1 | . | TGTGCCAGCAGCGTAGGATTGGGCGCGTCCTACAATGAGCAGTTCTTC | CASSVGLGASYNEQFF
TRBJ2-1 | . | TRBV13 | . | TGTGCCAGCAGCTCCGACTCCTTCTACAATGAGCAGTTCTTC | CASSSDSFYNEQFF
TRBJ2-1 | few | TRBV4-1 | . | TGCGCCAGCAGCCAAGGCGAAGGTAGCGGTTCTTACAATGAGCAGTTCTTC | CASSQGEGSGSYNEQFF
TRBJ2-1 | . | TRBV6-6 | TRBD1 | TGTGCCAGCAAGTTGAAAGCCGGGACAGGGGTGCACTTC | CASKLKAGTGVHF
TRBJ2-5 | . | TRBV7-6 | . | TGTGCCAGCAGCTTATCCGGCAGGAGGAAGACCCAGTACTTC | CASSLSGRRKTQYF
TRBJ1-5 | few | TRBV5-6 | TRBD1 | TGTGCCAGCAGCTACTGGGACAGGGGCAATCAGCCCCAGCATTTT | CASSYWDRGNQPQHF
TRBJ2-1 | . | TRBV6-5 | . | TGTGCCAGCAGTTACTCGTTCGTGTACAATGAGCAGTTCTTC | CASSYSFVYNEQFF
TRBJ2-3 | . | TRBV4-1 | TRBD1 | TGCGCCAGCAGCAACTCGAGGACAGGAGGTAGCACAGATACGCAGTATTTT | CASSNSRTGGSTDTQYF
TRBJ2-7 | . | TRBV12-3/TRBV12-4 | . | TGTGCCAGCAGCCCACACATTTACGAGCAGTACTTC | CASSPHIYEQYF
TRBJ2-5 | few | TRBV7-6 | . | TGTGCCAGTGGATGGGGCAAGGAGACCCAGTACTTC | CASGWGKETQYF
TRBJ1-4 | few | TRBV5-6 | . | TGTGCCAGCAGCCTGGGGCTCAAACCCAAAAATGAAAAACTGTTTTTT | CASSLGLKPKNEKLFF
TRBJ2-5 | few | TRBV28 | . | TGTGCCAGCAGTCCAAGGCAGGCCTCGCAAGAGACCCAGTACTTC | CASSPRQASQETQYF
TRBJ1-2 | . | TRBV19 | . | TGTGCCAGTAGTAGCGCTACCTGGCCTGACTATGGCTACACCTTC | CASSSATWPDYGYTF
TRBJ2-2 | few | TRBV4-2 | . | TGTGCCAGCAGCCAAGGGTGGCGGCCAAACACCGGGGAGCTGTTTTTT | CASSQGWRPNTGELFF
TRBJ2-7 | . | TRBV29-1 | TRBD1 | TGCAGCGTTTCGATACGGGGACAGGGGGGATCCTACGAGCAGTACTTC | CSVSIRGQGGSYEQYF
TRBJ2-1 | once | TRBV29-1 | TRBD2 | TGCAGCGTTGATGCTAGCGGGAGAGGGAATGAGCAGTTCTTC | CSVDASGRGNEQFF
TRBJ1-5 | . | TRBV5-6 | TRBD1 | TGTGCCAGCAGCCGGACAGGGTCTTATCAGCCCCAGCATTTT | CASSRTGSYQPQHF
TRBJ2-2 | many | TRBV24-1 | . | TGTGCCACCCGAGCGAAGGAGGCGGGACCCGGGGAGCTGTTTTTT | CATRAKEAGPGELFF
TRBJ1-2 | many | TRBV6-5 | . | TGTGCCAGCAGTTACTCAAGGGGGGGCGCGGGCTACACCTTC | CASSYSRGGAGYTF
TRBJ2-5 | few | TRBV24-1 | . | TGTGCCACCAGTGGTCGGGAGACCCAGTACTTC | CATSGRETQYF
TRBJ1-1 | . | TRBV12-3/TRBV12-4 | . | TGTGCCAGCAGCGGCTCAGGGAGAGTCTTT | CASSGSGRVF